This T cell receptor beta chain was found in a study of T cells in Graves' hyperthyroidism and ophthalmopathy. The source of the PBMCs was more than 9.5 ml of fresh peripheral blood. The V gene's germline CDR1 is DFQATT and CDR2 SNEGSKA (reference sequence). The CDR3 extends over 18 amino acids. V dropped 1 base and J dropped 2; count of bases not matched to a gene: 5. This clonotype was recorded at least ten times. From RNA transcripts, TCR beta CDR3 regions were amplified. First-round RT-PCR with HTBI primers amplified the TCR CDR3 region. TCRdb reanalysed the multiplex PCR reads using MiXCR and keeps one entry per CDR3 protein. The sample contains roughly 630,000 distinct CDR3 sequences, roughly 14% of which appear only once.

This clonotype originated in a woman aged 25 to 39 with Graves' hyperthyroidism. Sequencing was done on a sample of blood. The rearrangement joins TRBV20-1 to TRBJ2-1; the match to TRBD2 covers 16 bases. CDR3 protein: CSARVTGTSGRAYNEQFF. For the CDR3, the DNA is TGCAGTGCTAGAGTTACCGGGACTAGCGGGAGGGCCTACAATGAGCAGTTCTTC.